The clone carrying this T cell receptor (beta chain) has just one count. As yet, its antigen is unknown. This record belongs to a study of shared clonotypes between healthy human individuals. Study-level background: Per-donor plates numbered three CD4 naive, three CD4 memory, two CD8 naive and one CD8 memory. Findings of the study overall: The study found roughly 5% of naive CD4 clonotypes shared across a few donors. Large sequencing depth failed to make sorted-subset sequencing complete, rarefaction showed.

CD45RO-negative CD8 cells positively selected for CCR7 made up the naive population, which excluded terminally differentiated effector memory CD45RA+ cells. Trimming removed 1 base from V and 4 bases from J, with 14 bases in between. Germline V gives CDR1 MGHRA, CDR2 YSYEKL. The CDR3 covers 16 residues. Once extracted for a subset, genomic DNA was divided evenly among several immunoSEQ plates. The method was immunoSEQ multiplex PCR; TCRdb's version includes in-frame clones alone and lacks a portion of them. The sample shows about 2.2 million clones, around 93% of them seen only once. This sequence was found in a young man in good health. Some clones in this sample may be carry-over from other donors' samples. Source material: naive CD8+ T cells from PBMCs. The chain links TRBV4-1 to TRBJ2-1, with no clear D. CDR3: CASSQAIGLYYNEQFF. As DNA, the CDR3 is TGCGCCAGCAGCCAAGCTATCGGTCTCTATTACAATGAGCAGTTCTTC.